Reported below is one T cell receptor (beta chain). What it binds is not known. V was cut by 1 base and J by 0 bases, with 10 bases left in between. Germline CDR1 MNHEY, CDR2 SMNVEV (reference sequence). The CDR3 covers 17 residues. This specimen comes from a study of T cells after yellow fever vaccination. Turning to the study itself: With SMART-Seq v4 Ultra Low Input, the fractions containing low cell numbers were prepared. Study outcomes and limitations: Across the CD4 and CD8 compartments, a small share of clonotypes was present in both. When the response was secondary, it was weaker but reached its peak faster, day 5 versus 15. Abundant bulk-derived clonotypes could contaminate FACS-sorted repertoires.

MiXCR, applied by TCRdb to the 5' RACE reads, yields one record per CDR3 protein. The sample lists about 350,000 distinct CDR3 sequences; approximately 4% were seen once. The receptor was derived from a man aged 18 to 35 who received the YFV17D yellow fever vaccine. This chain connects TRBV27 to TRBJ2-6; D is possibly TRBD1 or TRBD2 (5 bases each). This specimen consisted of PBMCs, obtained 5 days after the yellow fever booster vaccination. DNA of the CDR3: TGTGCCAGCAGTTTATATGGGACGTCCTCTGGGGCCAACGTCCTGACTTTC. Translation: CASSLYGTSSGANVLTF.